This entry concerns a single T cell receptor beta chain. The junction does not match germline at one end; this may be a read error. The table came from immunoSEQ multiplex PCR; TCRdb's copy has only in-frame clones and leaves some out. The profile covers over 250,000 clones, with about nine tenths appearing a single time and roughly 1.1% taken by the ten largest. The data derive from a study of blood T cell repertoires in COVID-19. The CDR3 has 13 amino acids. Per germline, CDR1 SGHDN and CDR2 FVKESK. Participants spanned ages about 18 to 100 years and resided in around 25 US areas. Sample: PBMCs or T cells enriched from blood (not recorded which). The TCR was taken from a woman younger than 45 who had recovered from COVID-19. The genes are TRBV14 and TRBJ1-2; TRBD1 aligns across 10 bases. The CDR3 here is CASSHPGQGPYAF. The CDR3 DNA sequence: TGTGCCAGCAGCCACCCGGGACAGGGGCCTTATGCCTTC.